This paragraph covers one TCR beta chain sequence. Its antigen remains unknown. This specimen comes from a study of tumor-infiltrating lymphocytes in primary liver carcinoma. Study-level information: Resection treated the patients' primary liver carcinoma. Patients included men and women of 30 to 69 years. Points from the study as a whole: Top-250-clone fractions were significantly higher in tumors than in blood (p = 0.039).

Total RNA amounting to roughly 0.5 ug was the source from which TCR beta cDNA was made with a constant-region primer. ARM-PCR, slightly modified, supplied the TCR beta libraries through three nested multiplex PCR rounds. It was with TRBV1-TRBV30 forward primers and a C-beta reverse primer that the first two PCR rounds were run, at about 10 cycles each. A single record per CDR3 protein comes from TCRdb applying MiXCR to the multiplex PCR reads. The data hold approximately 330,000 distinct CDR3 sequences, with approximately 65% observed a single time. V was clipped by 3 bases and J by 0 bases, with 11 bases between them. The CDR3 is 15 residues long. Looked up from germline, CDR1 is MRHNA and CDR2 is SNTAGT. It was unsorted whole blood that yielded blood RNA, and germline DNA was also extracted. Peripheral blood, 3.5 to 4 milliliters, was collected prior to surgery.

The clonotype originates from a middle-aged man with primary liver carcinoma and hepatitis B virus infection. The chain is built from TRBV6-4 and TRBJ1-2; D ambiguous. The sequenced sample consisted of peripheral blood. The CDR3 loop is CASSESAFANYGYTF. CDR3 DNA: TGTGCCAGCAGTGAAAGCGCCTTTGCTAACTATGGCTACACCTTC.